What follows is one T cell receptor (beta chain) and its context. Study processing details: Researchers report that nucleated cell counts were estimated from reference gene primer amplification. The repertoire was sequenced with immunoSEQ multiplex PCR; TCRdb's copy has only in-frame clones and lacks some. That table is the source of V, J and clone size, and D and trimming were worked out from the DNA. Counted here are 200,000 to 250,000 clones, roughly 84% occurring once; the ten biggest clones make up around 18%. The CDR3 is 15 residues long. CDR1 is MDHEN and CDR2 is SYDVKM in the germline V gene. The V gene end was trimmed by 4 bases and the J gene end by 8 bases; junction bases not matched to a gene: 12. These data are taken from a study of blood T cell repertoires in COVID-19. For the study at large: Sites across the United States, Italy and Spain contributed samples from acute and convalescent COVID-19. From T cells, B-cell-depleted T cells, or PBMCs came the material, which was cDNA or gDNA.

The receptor's source is a woman of 80 years or more with active or convalescent COVID-19. This sequence joins TRBV28 and TRBJ2-3, with 7 positions matching TRBD1. Sequenced input: peripheral blood. This CDR3 is CASSYDGTDSVTQYF. DNA of the CDR3: TGTGCCAGCAGTTACGACGGGACAGACTCAGTTACGCAGTATTTT.